The sequence of this TCR beta chain was determined in a study of radiation and T cells in renal cell carcinoma. The study's findings and limits: From baseline, blood top tumor clonotypes peaked at 2 weeks post-radiation.

A word on this clone: What it recognizes is unknown.

The CDR3 consists of 11 residues. CDR1 is MDHEN, CDR2 SYDVKM, per germline. Trimming took off 6 bases at V and 7 bases at J, with 7 bases between the two ends. The sample's time point: blood 4 weeks post-SBRT, at nephrectomy. Treatment specified: 15 Gy SBRT to primary tumor, nephrectomy 4 weeks later. The patient's renal cell carcinoma had clear cell pathology. The data were produced by immunoSEQ multiplex PCR, yet TCRdb's version contains in-frame clones alone and is incomplete. Among over 120,000 clones listed, approximately 86% were seen once. The source was blood, collected from a patient whose treatment included radiotherapy and nephrectomy. The receptor was isolated from a woman aged 50 to 65 with renal cell carcinoma. The chain has TRBV28 and TRBJ2-4, with D unresolved. CDR3 in amino acids: CASRLGNIQYF. The CDR3, as DNA: TGTGCCAGCAGATTGGGTAACATTCAGTACTTC.